Below, 29 T cell receptor beta chains from the same sample are listed, as sequenced in a study of blood T cell repertoires in COVID-19. Assay used: immunoSEQ multiplex PCR; TCRdb lists only in-frame clones, some missing. The sample shows hundreds of thousands of clones, around 85% of them seen only once. Sequences were obtained from peripheral blood. These receptors originate from a man aged 50-60 years with COVID-19, enrolled during active disease.

The DNA of the CDR3 is TGTGCCAGCAGCTTGGGCACCAATGAGCAGTTCTTC. This codes for CASSLGTNEQFF. The V call is TRBV11-3, the J call TRBJ2-1; D is unresolved. This CDR3 spans 12 amino acids. V lost 3 bases, J lost 6 bases, and 6 bases lay in between. The germline V gene encodes CDR1 SGHNT and CDR2 YENEEA.

The chain joins TRBV3-1 (or the pseudogene TRBV3-2) to TRBJ1-1; 7 bases are a match to TRBD1. V dropped 7 bases and J dropped 3; count of bases not matched to a gene: 8. CDR1 is LGHDT, CDR2 YNNKEL, per germline (reference sequence). The CDR3 loop spans 14 amino acids. The CDR3 nucleotides are TGTGCCAGCAAGGGGGCAGGGGGTTACACTGAAGCTTTCTTT. It translates to CASKGAGGYTEAFF.

The genes are TRBV7-8 and TRBJ2-1, with a weak D call TRBD1 (5 bases). The CDR3 sequence is 16 residues long. Trimming cost V 5 bases and J 8 bases, with 22 bases left between them. Germline V CDR1 and CDR2: SGHVS, FQNEAQ. The CDR3 bases are TGTGCCAGCAGCCCCGGTAGGGGAAGATCCTGGGATGAGCAGTTCTTC. The encoded protein is CASSPGRGRSWDEQFF.

V and J are TRBV5-1 and TRBJ2-1; D is undetermined. The CDR3 totals 18 residues. The germline V gene encodes CDR1 SGHRS and CDR2 YFSETQ. V gave up 2 bases and J gave up 6 bases, with 24 bases separating them. The CDR3 coding sequence is TGCGCCAGCAGCTTACCCCCCAGAAGTTTGGTCTCGGGCAATGAGCAGTTCTTC. Its translation: CASSLPPRSLVSGNEQFF.

This chain links TRBV19 with TRBJ1-5; no firm D call. The CDR3 covers 13 residues. Trimming cost V 4 bases and J 7 bases, with 11 bases left between them. The germline gives CDR1 LNHDA, CDR2 SQIVND (reference sequence). The CDR3 loop reads CASSTVMRQPQHF. The CDR3 region has the DNA TGTGCCAGTAGTACGGTCATGCGGCAGCCCCAGCATTTT.

The rearrangement joins TRBV19 to TRBJ1-4; no definite D call. V lost 5 bases and J lost 7, with 17 bases in between. Per the germline V gene, CDR1 is LNHDA and CDR2 is SQIVND (reference sequence). This CDR3 is built from 15 residues. The CDR3 nucleotides read TGTGCCAGTAGTCCAAGGAAGGAGAGAGGTGAAAAACTGTTTTTT. This gives the protein CASSPRKERGEKLFF.

The chain joins TRBV5-4 to TRBJ2-3; TRBD2 matches at 7 bases. CDR1 and CDR2 from the germline V gene are SGHNT and YYREEE (reference sequence). After removal of 4 bases from V and 6 bases from J, the junction contained 11 bases not matched to a gene. This CDR3 contains 15 residues. CDR3 protein: CASSPERLAADTQYF. CDR3 nucleotide sequence: TGTGCCAGCAGCCCCGAGAGACTAGCTGCGGATACGCAGTATTTT. Drawing the rest from reference TRBV5-4 and TRBJ2-3, the complete variable domain is ETGVTQSPTHLIKTRGQQVTLRCSSQSGHNTVSWYQQALGQGPQFIFQYYREEENGRGNFPPRFSGLQFPNYSSELNVNALELDDSALYLCASSPERLAADTQYFGPGTRLTVL.

This clone is a singleton in its sample. V usage is TRBV7-3 and J usage is TRBJ2-7; 7 nucleotides line up with TRBD1. The V gene end was trimmed by 2 bases and the J gene end by 3 bases; junction bases not matched to a gene: 16. The germline gives CDR1 SGHTA, CDR2 FQGTGA. This CDR3 contains 18 residues. The CDR3 DNA reads TGTGCCAGCAGCTTACCGCCCACCCCGACAGGGATGAGCTACGAGCAGTACTTC. This translates into CASSLPPTPTGMSYEQYF.

In its sample, this clone was seen a few times. V gene TRBV5-4 combines with J gene TRBJ1-2, with 7 bases lining up with TRBD1. This CDR3 has 17 residues. J gave up 4 bases and V 0 bases, and 12 bases lay outside the gene matches. Germline V gene sequence: CDR1 SGHNT, CDR2 YYREEE (reference sequence). This CDR3 is CASSLGGTGDRGYGYTF. The CDR3 nucleotides are TGTGCCAGCAGCTTGGGGGGTACAGGGGATCGCGGCTATGGCTACACCTTC.

This chain joins TRBV20-1 and TRBJ1-1, with D possibly matching TRBD1 (5 bases). Trimming took 3 bases from V and 0 from J, leaving 11 bases between them. Per the germline V gene, CDR1 is DFQATT and CDR2 is SNEGSKA (reference sequence). This CDR3 region has 14 residues. CDR3 DNA sequence: TGCAGTGCTAGTAACCCAGGGATGAACACTGAAGCTTTCTTT. Protein sequence: CSASNPGMNTEAFF.

This sequence joins TRBV10-3 and TRBJ2-2; 10 bases are a match to TRBD2. Germline values: CDR1 ENHRY, CDR2 SYGVKD. The CDR3 runs to 16 residues. Germline trimming cut 4 bases from V and 1 base from J; bases unmatched to any gene: 3. This CDR3 is CAISAQRGGNTGELFF. CDR3 in DNA: TGTGCCATCAGTGCCCAGCGGGGGGGGAACACCGGGGAGCTGTTTTTT.

This chain uses TRBV5-1 with TRBJ2-1; tentative D call: TRBD2 (5 bases). The CDR3 has 11 residues. Trimming removed 2 bases at V and 8 bases at J, with 5 bases between. CDR1 is SGHRS and CDR2 is YFSETQ in the germline V gene. CDR3 in DNA: TGCGCCAGCAGCTTTAGCGATGAGCAGTTCTTC. It specifies CASSFSDEQFF. The entire variable domain, with the rest obtained from reference TRBV5-1 and TRBJ2-1, is as follows: KAGVTQTPRYLIKTRGQQVTLSCSPISGHRSVSWYQQTPGQGLQFLFEYFSETQRNKGNFPGRFSGRQFSNSRSEMNVSTLELGDSALYLCASSFSDEQFFGPGTRLTVL.

This chain joins TRBV4-1 and TRBJ1-5; D gene unclear. V lost 1 base to trimming and J lost 0 bases, with 4 bases between them. The CDR3 runs 14 residues. Germline V CDR1 and CDR2: MGHRA, YSYEKL. The CDR3 spells CASSQGRSNQPQHF. In nucleotides, the CDR3 is TGCGCCAGCAGCCAAGGTCGTAGCAATCAGCCCCAGCATTTT.

This chain connects TRBV28 to TRBJ2-1; 9 bases are shared with TRBD2. Per the germline V gene, CDR1 is MDHEN and CDR2 is SYDVKM. The V and J ends lost 8 bases and 0 bases, in that order; junction bases with no gene match: 5. The CDR3 has 15 residues. CDR3 protein: CASRRGGSSYNEQFF. As DNA, the CDR3 is TGTGCCAGCCGGCGGGGGGGTAGCTCCTACAATGAGCAGTTCTTC.

This clone was seen once. This sequence joins TRBV9 and TRBJ1-6, with 8 bases fitting TRBD1. This CDR3 region has 16 residues. V shed 6 bases, J shed 9 bases, and the junction held 14 bases outside the gene matches. Germline-derived CDR1 and CDR2 are SGDLS and YYNGEE. The DNA of the CDR3 is TGTGCCAGCACAAGGACAGGGCTGAGGTTTTGTTCACCCCTCCACTTT. Its translation is CASTRTGLRFCSPLHF.

The CDR3 DNA reads as TGTGCCAGCAGTTTAGCTAGCGGGGAGATGCGGCAGTACTTC. Amino acid sequence: CASSLASGEMRQYF. The V call is TRBV27, the J call TRBJ2-7, with TRBD2 matching 9 bases. V lost 2 bases and J lost 9; bases outside the gene matches: 8. Looked up from germline, CDR1 is MNHEY and CDR2 is SMNVEV (reference sequence). The CDR3 runs to 14 residues.

The chain recombines TRBV6-1 with TRBJ1-1; D gene ambiguous. This CDR3 contains 16 residues. Trimming stripped 3 bases from V and 3 bases from J, with 17 bases between. Germline CDR1 is MNHNS and CDR2 is SASEGT. CDR3 protein: CASSEYSWVTDTEAFF. In DNA form, the CDR3 reads TGTGCCAGCAGTGAGTACAGTTGGGTCACGGACACTGAAGCTTTCTTT.

The chain links TRBV10-3 to TRBJ1-2; 8 bases match TRBD1. V shed 11 bases, J shed 2 bases, and the junction held 10 bases outside the gene matches. The CDR3 spans 14 residues. Germline-derived CDR1 and CDR2 are ENHRY and SYGVKD. The CDR3 protein is CASQGQVQNYGYTF. Here the CDR3 DNA reads TGTGCCTCACAGGGACAGGTACAAAACTATGGCTACACCTTC.

The rearrangement links TRBV2 to TRBJ1-5; 7 nucleotides align to TRBD1. In germline, CDR1 is SNHLY, CDR2 FYNNEI. After removal of 9 bases from V and 0 bases from J, the junction contained 11 bases not matched to a gene. The CDR3 covers 16 residues. The CDR3 protein is CASEPGQIYSNQPQHF. In DNA form, the CDR3 reads TGTGCCAGTGAACCGGGACAGATTTATAGCAATCAGCCCCAGCATTTT.

This chain uses TRBV9 with TRBJ2-5; 10 nucleotides agree with TRBD1. Germline assignment: CDR1 SGDLS and CDR2 YYNGEE. Losses at the gene ends were 0 bases for V and 3 bases for J; bases not matched to a gene: 5. CDR3 length: 16 amino acids. The CDR3 bases are TGTGCCAGCAGCGTAGGGAGGACAGGGGGAAAAGAGACCCAGTACTTC. This encodes CASSVGRTGGKETQYF.

The V gene is TRBV5-1, the J gene TRBJ1-1; 8 nucleotides line up with TRBD1. With V trimmed by 1 base and J by 1 base, 6 bases remained unmatched. Germline V gene lookup returns CDR1 SGHRS and CDR2 YFSETQ. The CDR3 is made up of 16 amino acids. The CDR3 bases are TGCGCCAGCAGCTTGTTGACAGGGGTGGAGAACACTGAAGCTTTCTTT. This sequence encodes CASSLLTGVENTEAFF.

The chain has TRBV3-1 (or the pseudogene TRBV3-2) and TRBJ2-7; 10 bases line up with TRBD2. The CDR3 contains 13 residues. Losses at the gene ends were 7 bases for V and 2 bases for J; bases not matched to a gene: 2. The V gene's germline CDR1 is LGHDT and CDR2 YNNKEL (reference sequence). Here the CDR3 reads CASNLAGAYEQYF. The CDR3 coding sequence is TGTGCCAGCAACCTAGCGGGGGCCTACGAGCAGTACTTC.

Comment on this clone: Lacking the conserved final phenylalanine or tryptophan, this CDR3 likely reflects a read error. The genes are TRBV7-8 and TRBJ1-1; no definite D call. Germline V gene lookup returns CDR1 SGHVS and CDR2 FQNEAQ. The CDR3 runs to 14 residues. Between the trimmed V and J ends, which lost 3 bases and 5 bases, there was a span of 13 bases. For the CDR3, the DNA is TGTGCCAGCAGCTTCGCGAAGCCGAGGACTGAAGCTTTCTCT. Its protein is CASSFAKPRTEAFS.

J is TRBJ1-2 and V is TRBV15, with a possible D match to TRBD1 (5 bases). The CDR3 runs 15 residues. Germline-derived CDR1 and CDR2 are LNHNV and YYDKDF (reference sequence). V lost 4 bases and J 4 bases, leaving 16 bases between the germline ends. Here the CDR3 DNA reads TGTGCCACCAGCACGGGACTCGGGGAGGGCTATGGCTACACCTTC. It specifies CATSTGLGEGYGYTF.

The chain carries TRBV11-2 and TRBJ2-1, with 9 bases fitting TRBD2. CDR1 SGHAT and CDR2 FQNNGV come from the germline V gene. J was trimmed by 4 bases and V by 4 bases; bases with no gene match: 5. The CDR3 is 15 amino acids. CDR3 nucleotide sequence: TGTGCCAGCAGCTCCCGGCTAGCGGGGTACAATGAGCAGTTCTTC. This codes for CASSSRLAGYNEQFF.

The chain uses TRBV19 and TRBJ2-7; 8 bases align to TRBD2. CDR1 and CDR2 from the germline V gene are LNHDA and SQIVND (reference sequence). The ends lost 5 bases at V and 0 bases at J; junction bases unmatched: 6. The CDR3 totals 15 residues. CDR3 in DNA: TGTGCCAGTAGTTCGGGGGGGGGACCCTCCTACGAGCAGTACTTC. This gives the protein CASSSGGGPSYEQYF.

This clone was observed once. The chain links TRBV27 to TRBJ2-7; 7 bases agree with TRBD2. Germline V gene data show CDR1 as MNHEY and CDR2 as SMNVEV (reference sequence). The V segment lost 2 bases and the J segment 4 bases; nucleotides outside the gene matches: 5. The CDR3 sequence is 14 residues long. The DNA for the CDR3 is TGTGCCAGCAGTTTAGTCGCGGGGGTGTACGAGCAGTACTTC. Translating gives CASSLVAGVYEQYF.

This clone was counted once. The gene calls are TRBV19 and TRBJ1-1; D call uncertain. The V and J ends lost 5 bases and 0 bases respectively, with 10 bases between them. This CDR3 has 14 residues. The germline gives CDR1 LNHDA, CDR2 SQIVND (reference sequence). CDR3 protein: CASSLGSVNTEAFF. The CDR3, as DNA: TGTGCCAGTAGTTTAGGCAGTGTGAACACTGAAGCTTTCTTT.

CDR3 amino acids: CASSQDLTGRQETQYF. DNA for the CDR3: TGCGCCAGCAGCCAAGATTTAACAGGGCGGCAAGAGACCCAGTACTTC. The chain combines TRBV4-3 with TRBJ2-5, with D maybe TRBD1 (6 bases). V was trimmed by 0 bases and J by 2 bases, leaving 13 bases between them. The germline CDR1 and CDR2 sequences are LGHNA and YSLEER. The CDR3 totals 16 residues.